This T cell receptor (beta chain) was recorded in a study of CXCR3-negative and CXCR3-positive naive CD8 T cells. Study observations and caveats: Unlike memory cells, which differed, naive CXCR3-negative and CXCR3-positive cells had similar TRBV-TRBJ usage. Partially decreased CXCR3 expression was recorded after cryopreservation, and fresh PBMCs were used in most assays.

Remarks on this clonotype: Its antigen is as yet unknown.

This CDR3 is built from 14 residues. Germline CDR1 and CDR2: SGHTA and FQGTGA. UMI-labeled 5' RACE yielded the TRB cDNA libraries. Each CDR3 protein gets one entry in TCRdb, which reprocessed the 5' RACE reads and gives no DNA. Seen in this sample are about 38,000 distinct CDR3 sequences; the ten most common clones hold around 15%. The TCR was taken from a human donor in good health. Some clones in this sample may be carry-over from other donors' samples. Sequenced sample: memory CD8+ T cells from blood. V gene TRBV7-3 combines with J gene TRBJ1-2. CDR3: CASSFSDGNYGYTF.